Listed here are 14 T cell receptor beta chains from one sample, sequenced in a study of T cells in Graves' hyperthyroidism and ophthalmopathy. RNA transcripts provided the source from which TCR beta CDR3 regions were amplified. The HTBI primer set served for first-round RT-PCR of the TCR CDR3. Using its own MiXCR run on the multiplex PCR reads, TCRdb lists one record per CDR3 protein. This sample has about 680,000 distinct CDR3 sequences; roughly a third occur once, and the top ten carry roughly 30%. Sequencing was carried out using blood. Every receptor here comes from a woman aged 40 to 50 with Graves' hyperthyroidism.

The gene calls are TRBV19 and TRBJ1-3; a possible D gene is TRBD1 (5 bases). Trimming pared 6 bases from V and 0 bases from J, leaving 12 bases between. The CDR3 consists of 15 residues. Germline CDR1 reads LNHDA; CDR2 reads SQIVND (reference sequence). CDR3 region: CASRRWGTSGNTIYF. As DNA, the CDR3 is TGTGCCAGTAGGAGGTGGGGGACCTCTGGAAACACCATATATTTT.

Regarding this clonotype: At one boundary the junction diverges from the germline segment, which might be a read error. The rearrangement uses TRBV7-2 and TRBJ1-2; no clear D gene. The CDR3 loop spans 13 amino acids. CDR1 is SGHTA, CDR2 FQGNSA, per germline. CDR3 sequence: CASSPRWLSGYTF. As DNA, the CDR3 is TGCGCCAGCAGCCCTCGTTGGCTCAGTGGCTACACCTTC.

The chain combines TRBV18 with TRBJ2-5, with 10 bases that match TRBD1. CDR3 length: 16 amino acids. J was trimmed by 4 bases and V by 3 bases; bases with no gene match: 8. The germline CDR1 and CDR2 sequences are KGHSH and LQKENI. CDR3 loop: CASSPLSWDRGETQYF. CDR3 DNA: TGTGCCAGCTCACCCCTTTCGTGGGACAGGGGAGAGACCCAGTACTTC. The full variable domain, its missing parts supplied by reference TRBV18 and TRBJ2-5, is NAGVMQNPRHLVRRRGQEARLRCSPMKGHSHVYWYRQLPEEGLKFMVYLQKENIIDESGMPKERFSAEFPKEGPSILRIQQVVRGDSAAYFCASSPLSWDRGETQYFGPGTRLLVL.

This chain uses TRBV7-2 with TRBJ1-3; the D is unclear. Germline V gene data show CDR1 as SGHTA and CDR2 as FQGNSA. This CDR3 contains 13 residues. V was clipped by 11 bases and J by 4 bases, with 15 bases between them. The CDR3 spells CACRSLGGNTIYF. The CDR3 DNA reads TGTGCCTGTCGCAGCTTGGGGGGAAACACCATATATTTT.

The chain employs TRBV6-1 and TRBJ2-7; 8 nucleotides agree with TRBD2. The CDR3 spans 14 residues. Germline loops: CDR1 MNHNS, CDR2 SASEGT. J was trimmed by 4 bases and V by 7 bases; bases with no gene match: 9. The DNA for the CDR3 is TGTGCCAGCACCGGGAGGGGAGCTTTGTACGAGCAGTACTTC. Translation gives CASTGRGALYEQYF.

The table lists this clonotype with a count of one. The junction does not match germline at one end; this may be a read error. The chain recombines TRBV7-8 with TRBJ2-6; perhaps D is TRBD1 or TRBD2 (5 bases each). The CDR3 has 15 residues. Per germline, CDR1 SGHVS and CDR2 FQNEAQ. The CDR3 DNA follows: TGTGCCAGCAGCTCACAGGTGGCTGGGACCAACGTCCTGACGTTC. Its protein product is CASSSQVAGTNVLTF.

The V and J genes are TRBV24-1 and TRBJ1-2, with 9 bases that match TRBD1. The V and J ends lost 5 bases and 5 bases, in that order; junction bases with no gene match: 8. The germline V gene has CDR1 KGHDR and CDR2 SFDVKD. The CDR3 has 15 amino acids. CDR3 residues: CATSAAAGTGYGYTF. The CDR3 DNA reads TGTGCCACCAGTGCCGCCGCCGGGACAGGGTATGGCTACACCTTC.

This clonotype was seen at least ten times. The chain employs TRBV7-2 and TRBJ1-5; 10 bases agree with TRBD1. The ends lost 6 bases at V and 6 bases at J; junction bases unmatched: 5. This CDR3 comprises 14 residues. Germline CDR1 and CDR2: SGHTA and FQGNSA. This CDR3 is CASSRDRGRQPQHF. The CDR3 DNA is TGTGCCAGCAGTCGGGACAGGGGACGTCAGCCCCAGCATTTT.

This clonotype was counted ten times or more. The V gene is TRBV7-2, the J gene TRBJ1-5; D is possibly TRBD1 (5 bases). Germline V CDR1 and CDR2: SGHTA, FQGNSA. Trimming removed 5 bases at V and 7 bases at J, with 18 bases between. This CDR3 is 15 amino acids long. The CDR3 loop is CASSLGAGGGQPQHF. CDR3 DNA: TGTGCCAGCAGCCTAGGAGCCGGGGGTGGACAGCCCCAGCATTTT.

This clonotype was seen at least ten times. V gene TRBV19 combines with J gene TRBJ1-5; 10 positions agree with TRBD1. CDR3 length equals 14 residues. V trimming: 10 bases; J trimming: 2 bases; junction bases outside the gene matches: 5. Germline-derived CDR1 and CDR2 are LNHDA and SQIVND (reference sequence). The CDR3 here is CATHGTGGNQPQHF. CDR3 DNA sequence: TGTGCCACCCATGGGACAGGGGGCAATCAGCCCCAGCATTTT.

This clonotype was seen only a few times. A junction boundary mismatches the germline segment, possibly from a read error. J is TRBJ1-2 and V is TRBV2; 8 bases are shared with TRBD1. Germline CDR1 SNHLY, CDR2 FYNNEI. The CDR3 loop spans 16 amino acids. DNA for the CDR3: TGCGCCAGCAGCCAAGATCGGGGGACAGGAAGGTATGGCTACACCTTC. This encodes CASSQDRGTGRYGYTF.

This clonotype came up a few times. The chain combines TRBV5-1 with TRBJ2-2; D gene uncertain. Trimming cost V 0 bases and J 3 bases, with 9 bases left between them. Per the germline V gene, CDR1 is SGHRS and CDR2 is YFSETQ. There are 15 residues in the CDR3. The CDR3 DNA sequence: TGCGCCAGCAGCTTGGGTTTTTCGGACACCGGGGAGCTGTTTTTT. It translates to CASSLGFSDTGELFF.

This clonotype has ten or more counts. The V gene is TRBV5-1, the J gene TRBJ1-3; no definite D call. The germline CDR1 and CDR2 sequences are SGHRS and YFSETQ. The CDR3 covers 14 residues. V was pared by 5 bases and J by 0 bases, with 9 bases between. Here the CDR3 DNA reads TGCGCCAGCAGACCGGACGGCTCTGGAAACACCATATATTTT. Translation: CASRPDGSGNTIYF. Filled out from reference TRBV5-1 and TRBJ1-3, the complete variable domain reads KAGVTQTPRYLIKTRGQQVTLSCSPISGHRSVSWYQQTPGQGLQFLFEYFSETQRNKGNFPGRFSGRQFSNSRSEMNVSTLELGDSALYLCASRPDGSGNTIYFGEGSWLTVV.

The chain links TRBV11-3 to TRBJ2-2, with TRBD2 identical over 11 bases. From germline, CDR1 is SGHNT and CDR2 YENEEA. V shed 6 bases and J 1 base; nucleotides not matched to a gene: 7. This CDR3 is 17 amino acids long. The CDR3 protein is CASSYTSGRLNTGELFF. The CDR3 DNA reads TGTGCCAGCAGTTATACTAGCGGGAGACTGAACACCGGGGAGCTGTTTTTT. The full variable domain, rest sourced from reference TRBV11-3 and TRBJ2-2, is EAGVVQSPRYKIIEKKQPVAFWCNPISGHNTLYWYLQNLGQGPELLIRYENEEAVDDSQLPKDRFSAERLKGVDSTLKIQPAELGDSAVYLCASSYTSGRLNTGELFFGEGSRLTVL.